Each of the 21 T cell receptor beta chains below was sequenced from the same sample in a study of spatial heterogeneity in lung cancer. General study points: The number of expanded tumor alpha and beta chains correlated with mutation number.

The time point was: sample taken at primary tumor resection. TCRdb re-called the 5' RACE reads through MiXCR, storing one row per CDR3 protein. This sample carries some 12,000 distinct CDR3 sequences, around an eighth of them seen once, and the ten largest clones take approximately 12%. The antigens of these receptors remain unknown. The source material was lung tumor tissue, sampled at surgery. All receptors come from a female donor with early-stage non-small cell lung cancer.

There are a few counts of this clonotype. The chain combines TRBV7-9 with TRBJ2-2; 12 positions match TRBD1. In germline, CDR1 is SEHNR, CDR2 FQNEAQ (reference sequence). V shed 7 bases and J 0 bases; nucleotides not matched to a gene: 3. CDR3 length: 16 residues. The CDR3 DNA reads TGTGCCAGCATGGGACAGGGGGCTTCGAACACCGGGGAGCTGTTTTTT. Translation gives CASMGQGASNTGELFF.

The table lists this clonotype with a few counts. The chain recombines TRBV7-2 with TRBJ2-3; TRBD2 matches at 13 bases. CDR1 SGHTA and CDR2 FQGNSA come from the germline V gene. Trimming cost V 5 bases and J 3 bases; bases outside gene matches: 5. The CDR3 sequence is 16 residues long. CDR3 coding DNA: TGTGCCAGCAGCGGATGGACTAGCGGGAGTACAGATACGCAGTATTTT. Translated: CASSGWTSGSTDTQYF.

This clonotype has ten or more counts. CDR3 loop: CSANGISTDTQYF. CDR3 coding DNA: TGCAGTGCTAACGGGATAAGCACAGATACGCAGTATTTT. The chain recombines TRBV20-1 with TRBJ2-3, with D possibly being TRBD2 (5 bases). Germline V lookup: CDR1 DFQATT, CDR2 SNEGSKA (reference sequence). The CDR3 has 13 residues. The V gene lost 4 bases and the J gene lost 0 bases, with 8 bases spanning the gap.

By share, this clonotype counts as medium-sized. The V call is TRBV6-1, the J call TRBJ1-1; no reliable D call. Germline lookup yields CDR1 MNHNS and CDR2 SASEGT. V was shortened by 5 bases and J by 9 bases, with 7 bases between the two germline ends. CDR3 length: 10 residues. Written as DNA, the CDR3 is TGTGCCAGCAGTCCCCCGCAAGCTTTCTTT. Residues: CASSPPQAFF.

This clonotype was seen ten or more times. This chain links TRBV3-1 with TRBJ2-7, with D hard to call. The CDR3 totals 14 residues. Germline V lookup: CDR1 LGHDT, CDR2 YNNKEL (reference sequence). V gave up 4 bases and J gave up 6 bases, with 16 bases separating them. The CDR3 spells CASSRGTVSSEQYF. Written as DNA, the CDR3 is TGTGCCAGCAGCCGTGGTACAGTTTCTTCCGAGCAGTACTTC.

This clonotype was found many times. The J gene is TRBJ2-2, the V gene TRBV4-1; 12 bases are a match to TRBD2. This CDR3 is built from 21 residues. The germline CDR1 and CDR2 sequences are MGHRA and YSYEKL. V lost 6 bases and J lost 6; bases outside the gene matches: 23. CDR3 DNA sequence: TGCGCCAGCAGGGCCCCCCTCTTCGGACTAGCGGGGCTTAAGGGACCCGGGGAGCTGTTTTTT. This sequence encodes CASRAPLFGLAGLKGPGELFF.

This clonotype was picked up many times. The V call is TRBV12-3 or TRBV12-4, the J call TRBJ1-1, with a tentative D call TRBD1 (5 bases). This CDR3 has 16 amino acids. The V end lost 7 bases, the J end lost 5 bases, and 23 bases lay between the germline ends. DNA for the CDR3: TGTGCCAGCATTCGCGGCCCCAGGGTGATGAGGACTGAAGCTTTCTTT. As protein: CASIRGPRVMRTEAFF.

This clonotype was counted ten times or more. The CDR3, as DNA: TGTGCCAGCAGCTCTTTTTATACAGATACGCAGTATTTT. This sequence encodes CASSSFYTDTQYF. The chain carries TRBV7-6 and TRBJ2-3; D not resolved. The CDR3 totals 13 residues. Germline assignment: CDR1 SGHVS and CDR2 FNYEAQ. V lost 4 bases, J lost 3 bases, and 8 bases lay in between.

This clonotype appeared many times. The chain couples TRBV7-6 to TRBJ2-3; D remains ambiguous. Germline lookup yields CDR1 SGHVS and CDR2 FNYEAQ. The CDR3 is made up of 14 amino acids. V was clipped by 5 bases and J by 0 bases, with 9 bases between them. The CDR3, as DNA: TGTGCCAGCAGCCCCCAGACTAGCACAGATACGCAGTATTTT. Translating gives CASSPQTSTDTQYF.

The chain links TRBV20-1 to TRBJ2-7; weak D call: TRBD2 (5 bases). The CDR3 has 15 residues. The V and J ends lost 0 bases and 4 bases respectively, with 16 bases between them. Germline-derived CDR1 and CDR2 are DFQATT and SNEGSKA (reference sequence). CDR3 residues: CSARDSSGIGYEQYF. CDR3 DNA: TGCAGTGCTAGAGATTCATCGGGGATAGGATACGAGCAGTACTTC.

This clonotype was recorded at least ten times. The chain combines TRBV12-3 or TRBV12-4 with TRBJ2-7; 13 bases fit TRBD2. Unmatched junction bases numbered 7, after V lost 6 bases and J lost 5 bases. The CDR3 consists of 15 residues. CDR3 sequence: CASSPGLAGVDEQYF. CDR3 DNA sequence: TGTGCCAGCAGCCCCGGACTAGCGGGAGTCGACGAGCAGTACTTC.

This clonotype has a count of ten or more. This chain's CDR3 is CSVVRGTSDADTQYF. CDR3 sequence (DNA): TGCAGCGTTGTTCGAGGGACTAGCGATGCAGATACGCAGTATTTT. This rearrangement joins TRBV29-1 to TRBJ2-3, with TRBD2 matching over 10 bases. The germline gives CDR1 SQVTM, CDR2 ANQGSEA. The CDR3 has 15 residues. With V trimmed by 4 bases and J by 4 bases, 8 bases remained unmatched.

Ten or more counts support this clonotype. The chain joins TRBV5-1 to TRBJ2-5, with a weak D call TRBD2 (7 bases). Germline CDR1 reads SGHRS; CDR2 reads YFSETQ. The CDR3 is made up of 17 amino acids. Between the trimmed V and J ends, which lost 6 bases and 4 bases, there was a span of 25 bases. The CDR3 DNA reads TGCGCCAGCACACCAGTCGAGGGGGGGTCTCTATTAGAGACCCAGTACTTC. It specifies CASTPVEGGSLLETQYF.

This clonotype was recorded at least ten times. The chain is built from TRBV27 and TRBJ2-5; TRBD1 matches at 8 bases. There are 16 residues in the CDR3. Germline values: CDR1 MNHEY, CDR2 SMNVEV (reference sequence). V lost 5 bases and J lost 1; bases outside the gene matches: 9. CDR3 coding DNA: TGTGCCAGCAGTCCCCTGACAGGGGCCTCCCAAGAGACCCAGTACTTC. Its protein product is CASSPLTGASQETQYF.

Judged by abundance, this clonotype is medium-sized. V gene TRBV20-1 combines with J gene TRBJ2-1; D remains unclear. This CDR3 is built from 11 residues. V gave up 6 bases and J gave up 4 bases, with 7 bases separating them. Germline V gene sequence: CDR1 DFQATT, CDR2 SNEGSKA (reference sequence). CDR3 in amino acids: CSAPLYNEQFF. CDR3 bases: TGCAGTGCCCCCTTATACAATGAGCAGTTCTTC.

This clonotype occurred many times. CDR3 bases: TGTGCCAGCACCCACCCCAAGGGGGACCAGTACTTC. Its protein is CASTHPKGDQYF. The rearrangement links TRBV27 to TRBJ2-5; perhaps TRBD1 as D (6 bases). Germline V CDR1 and CDR2: MNHEY, SMNVEV (reference sequence). The ends were cut back, 7 bases at V and 10 bases at J, with 16 bases in the middle. This CDR3 is built from 12 residues.

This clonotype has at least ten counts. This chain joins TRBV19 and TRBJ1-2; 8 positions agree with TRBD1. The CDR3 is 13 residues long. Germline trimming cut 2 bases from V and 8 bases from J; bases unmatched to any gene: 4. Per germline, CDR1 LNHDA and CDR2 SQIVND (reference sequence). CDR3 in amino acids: CASSIQGAPGYTF. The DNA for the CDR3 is TGTGCCAGTAGTATACAGGGGGCGCCGGGCTACACCTTC.

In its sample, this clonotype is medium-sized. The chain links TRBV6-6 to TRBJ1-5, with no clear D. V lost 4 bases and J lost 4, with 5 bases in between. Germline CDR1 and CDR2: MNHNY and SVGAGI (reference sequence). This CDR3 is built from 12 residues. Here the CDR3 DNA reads TGTGCCAGCAGTTTGGATAATCAGCCCCAGCATTTT. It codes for CASSLDNQPQHF.

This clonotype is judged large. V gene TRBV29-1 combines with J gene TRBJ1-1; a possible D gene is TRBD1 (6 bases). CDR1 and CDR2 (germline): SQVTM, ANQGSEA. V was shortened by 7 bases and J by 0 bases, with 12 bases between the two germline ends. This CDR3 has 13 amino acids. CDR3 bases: TGCAGCGGAACGGACAGACTGAACACTGAAGCTTTCTTT. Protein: CSGTDRLNTEAFF.

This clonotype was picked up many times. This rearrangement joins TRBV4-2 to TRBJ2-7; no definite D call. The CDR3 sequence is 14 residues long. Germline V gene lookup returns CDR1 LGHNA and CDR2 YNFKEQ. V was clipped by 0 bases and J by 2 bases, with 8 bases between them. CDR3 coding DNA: TGTGCCAGCAGCCAAGATGTCGGAACCTACGAGCAGTACTTC. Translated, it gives CASSQDVGTYEQYF.

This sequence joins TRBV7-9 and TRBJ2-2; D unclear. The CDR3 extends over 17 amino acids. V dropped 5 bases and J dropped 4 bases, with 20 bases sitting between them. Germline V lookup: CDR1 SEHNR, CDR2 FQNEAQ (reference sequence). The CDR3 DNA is TGTGCCAGCAGCCCCCCCGAAGGCCGCGACGTCACCGGGGAGCTGTTTTTT. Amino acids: CASSPPEGRDVTGELFF.